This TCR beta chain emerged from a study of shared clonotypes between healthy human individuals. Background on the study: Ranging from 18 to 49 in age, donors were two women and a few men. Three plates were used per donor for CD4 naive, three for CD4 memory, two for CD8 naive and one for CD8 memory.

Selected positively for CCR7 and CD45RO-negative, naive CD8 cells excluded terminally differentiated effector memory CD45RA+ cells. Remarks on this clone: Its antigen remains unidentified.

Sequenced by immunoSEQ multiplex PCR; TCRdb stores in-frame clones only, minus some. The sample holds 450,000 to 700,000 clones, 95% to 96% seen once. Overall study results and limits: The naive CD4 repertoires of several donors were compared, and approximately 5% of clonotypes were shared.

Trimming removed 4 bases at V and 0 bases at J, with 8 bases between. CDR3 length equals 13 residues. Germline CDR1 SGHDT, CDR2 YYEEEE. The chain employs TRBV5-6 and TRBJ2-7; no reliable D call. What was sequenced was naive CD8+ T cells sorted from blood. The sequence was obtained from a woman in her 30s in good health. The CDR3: CASSRAGSYEQYF. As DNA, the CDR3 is TGTGCCAGCAGCCGGGCAGGCTCCTACGAGCAGTACTTC.